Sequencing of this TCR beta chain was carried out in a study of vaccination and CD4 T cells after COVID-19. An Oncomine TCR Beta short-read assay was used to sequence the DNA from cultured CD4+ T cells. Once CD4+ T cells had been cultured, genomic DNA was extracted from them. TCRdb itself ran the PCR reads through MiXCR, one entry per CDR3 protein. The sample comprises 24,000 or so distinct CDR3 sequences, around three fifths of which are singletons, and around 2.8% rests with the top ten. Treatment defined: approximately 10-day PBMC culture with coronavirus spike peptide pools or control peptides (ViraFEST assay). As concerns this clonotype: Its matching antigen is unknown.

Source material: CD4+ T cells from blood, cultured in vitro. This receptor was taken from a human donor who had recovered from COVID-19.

CDR3 DNA: TGTGCCAGCAGCTTAAATTCCCTAGCGAGCAATGAGCAGTTCTTC. Amino acid sequence: CASSLNSLASNEQFF. V usage is TRBV7-9 and J usage is TRBJ2-1; a possible D gene is TRBD2 (6 bases). Per the germline V gene, CDR1 is SEHNR and CDR2 is FQNEAQ (reference sequence). V lost 2 bases and J 6 bases, leaving 14 bases between the germline ends. The CDR3 contains 15 residues.